This TCR beta chain derives from a study of blood T cell repertoires in COVID-19. Study-level information: The origin of the acute and convalescent COVID-19 samples was the United States, Italy and Spain. PBMCs, B-cell-depleted T cells, or T cells were the source of the cDNA or gDNA that made up the material.

As processed by the authors: Reference gene primer amplification yielded estimated nucleated cell counts. Some clones are missing from TCRdb's copy, which holds only in-frame ones; the method was immunoSEQ multiplex PCR. V and J calls and clone size are those listed in that table; D and trimming were worked out from the DNA. The table records some 110,000 clones, roughly nine tenths of them present only once. The CDR3 length is 14 residues. Per the germline V gene, CDR1 is MNHEY and CDR2 is SVGAGI. V lost 5 bases, J lost 4 bases, and 11 bases lay in between. Material for sequencing was peripheral blood. The sequence came from a man aged 70-80 years who had recovered from COVID-19. The genes are TRBV6-5 and TRBJ2-2; D is perhaps TRBD1 (5 bases). Written as DNA, the CDR3 is TGTGCCAGCAGTAAGACAGCTACCACCGGGGAGCTGTTTTTT. This sequence encodes CASSKTATTGELFF.